This TCR beta chain came from a study of blood T cell repertoires in COVID-19 (dated by TCRdb to 2020 to 2022). Some background on the complete study: The collaborator samples originated in the United States, Italy and Spain and spanned the acute and convalescent phases of COVID-19. The material from the prospective study consisted of cDNA or gDNA derived from T cells, B-cell-depleted T cells, or PBMCs. The dataset comprised deeply sampled blood TCRbeta repertoires from subjects exposed to, actively infected with, or recovered from COVID-19. The repertoires were released in a freely available public database meant as a resource for research on the immune response to SARS-CoV-2. The samples were drawn from two sources: the first 160 participants of the ongoing ImmuneRACE study, and approximately 1,300 subjects contributed by 6 global collaborators. The sample metadata nearly always contained a de-identified subject ID, COVID-19 status, age in years and sex. Where available, HLA class I and class II types were obtained from metadata supplied by the sample provider rather than from assay-based typing.

With regard to this clone: Its antigen remains undetermined. The record has no base qualities; no much larger clone is one base away.

TCRbeta CDR3 regions were amplified from genomic DNA using the immunoSEQ Assay, a bias-controlled multiplex PCR. As for the original processing: Nucleated cell counts per sample were estimated from amplification of reference gene primers within the assay. To quantify the absolute abundance of each unique TCRbeta CDR3 rearrangement, sequence reads were collapsed and filtered. Productive Simpson clonality was computed per sample as the square root of Simpson's diversity index over productive rearrangements. TCRdb retrieved this table from immuneACCESS and kept in-frame rearrangements only. Not all clones are present; in checked studies, unresolved V genes account for under half, and no reason is known for the remainder. D and trimming were read from the DNA, whereas the V and J calls and clone size are those reported in that table. The sample records roughly 100,000 clones, about four fifths of which are singletons. The ten largest clones capture 15% to 20% of the sample.

Via the germline V gene (reference sequence), CDR1 is LNHDA and CDR2 SQIVND. Trimmed from V: 3 bases; trimmed from J: 7 bases; junction bases lacking a gene match: 11. The CDR3, cysteine through phenylalanine, is 16 amino acids long. The entry retains the CDR3 DNA only, 48 bases that are in frame from base 1. Whole blood was collected in K2EDTA tubes by collaborating institutions according to the institutions' own protocols. For TCRbeta analysis, collaborators shipped samples in one of three forms: frozen whole blood, isolated PBMCs, or DNA extracted from either of those sample types. Broader findings and caveats from the paper: Clinical and demographic metadata were provided uncurated, with the amount varying by source and participant.

The sequence joins TRBV19 to TRBJ1-4; 7 nucleotides in the junction match TRBD1. The clonotype comes from a woman aged 80 or over with active or convalescent COVID-19. The sequenced sample consisted of peripheral blood. This receptor carries the CDR3 CASSMRHRGVGEKLFF. The DNA reads TGTGCCAGTAGTATGCGCCACAGGGGAGTGGGTGAAAAACTGTTTTTT.